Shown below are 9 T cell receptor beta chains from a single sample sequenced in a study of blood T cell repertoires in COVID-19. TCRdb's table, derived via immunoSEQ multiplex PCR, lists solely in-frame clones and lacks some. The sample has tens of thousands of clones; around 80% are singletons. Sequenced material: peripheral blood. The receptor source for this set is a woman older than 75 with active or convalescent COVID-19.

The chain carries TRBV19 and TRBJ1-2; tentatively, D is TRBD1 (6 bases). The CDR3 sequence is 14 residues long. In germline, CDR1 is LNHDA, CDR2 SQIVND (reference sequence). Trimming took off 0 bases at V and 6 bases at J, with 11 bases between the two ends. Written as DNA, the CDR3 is TGTGCCAGTAGTATAGACCGGACAGCGAATGGCTACACCTTC. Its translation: CASSIDRTANGYTF.

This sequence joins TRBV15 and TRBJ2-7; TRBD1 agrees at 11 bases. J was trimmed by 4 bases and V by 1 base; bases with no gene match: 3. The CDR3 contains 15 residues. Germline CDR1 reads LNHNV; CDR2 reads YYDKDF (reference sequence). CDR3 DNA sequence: TGTGCCACCAGCAGAGCGGGACAGGGGGTGTACGAGCAGTACTTC. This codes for CATSRAGQGVYEQYF. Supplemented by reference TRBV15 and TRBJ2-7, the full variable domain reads DAMVIQNPRYQVTQFGKPVTLSCSQTLNHNVMYWYQQKSSQAPKLLFHYYDKDFNNEADTPDNFQSRRPNTSFCFLDIRSPGLGDTAMYLCATSRAGQGVYEQYFGPGTRLTVT.

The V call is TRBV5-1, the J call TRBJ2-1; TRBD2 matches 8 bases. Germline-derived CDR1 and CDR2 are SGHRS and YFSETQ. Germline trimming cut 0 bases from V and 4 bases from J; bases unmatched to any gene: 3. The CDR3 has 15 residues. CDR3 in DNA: TGCGCCAGCAGCTTGGGCGGGGGGACTTACAATGAGCAGTTCTTC. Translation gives CASSLGGGTYNEQFF.

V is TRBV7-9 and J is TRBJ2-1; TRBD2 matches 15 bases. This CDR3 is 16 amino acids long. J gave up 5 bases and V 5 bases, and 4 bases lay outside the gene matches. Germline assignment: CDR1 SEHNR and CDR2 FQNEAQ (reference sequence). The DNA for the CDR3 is TGTGCCAGCAGCCTGAGGACTAGCGGGGGGGACAATGAGCAGTTCTTC. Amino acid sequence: CASSLRTSGGDNEQFF.

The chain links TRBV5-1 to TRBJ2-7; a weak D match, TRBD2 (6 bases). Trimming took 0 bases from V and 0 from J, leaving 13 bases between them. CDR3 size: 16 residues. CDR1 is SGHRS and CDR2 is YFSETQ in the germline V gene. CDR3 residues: CASSLGPGENSYEQYF. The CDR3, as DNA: TGCGCCAGCAGCTTGGGACCGGGGGAGAACTCCTACGAGCAGTACTTC.

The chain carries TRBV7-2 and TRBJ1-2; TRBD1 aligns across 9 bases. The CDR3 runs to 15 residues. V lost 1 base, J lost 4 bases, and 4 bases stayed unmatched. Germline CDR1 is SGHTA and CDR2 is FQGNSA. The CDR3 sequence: CASSLVDRGIYGYTF. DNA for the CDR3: TGTGCCAGCAGCTTAGTTGACAGGGGGATCTATGGCTACACCTTC.

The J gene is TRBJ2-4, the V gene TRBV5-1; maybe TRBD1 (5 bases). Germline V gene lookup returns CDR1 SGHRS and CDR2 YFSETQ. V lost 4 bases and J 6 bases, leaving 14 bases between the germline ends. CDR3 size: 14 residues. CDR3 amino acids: CASSPQGVGNIQYF. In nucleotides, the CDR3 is TGCGCCAGCAGCCCTCAGGGTGTAGGAAACATTCAGTACTTC.

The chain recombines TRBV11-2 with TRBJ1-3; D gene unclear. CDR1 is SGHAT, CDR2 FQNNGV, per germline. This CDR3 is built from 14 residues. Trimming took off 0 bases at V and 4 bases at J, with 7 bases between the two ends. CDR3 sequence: CASSLDAWGNTIYF. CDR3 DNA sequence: TGTGCCAGCAGCTTAGATGCGTGGGGAAACACCATATATTTT.

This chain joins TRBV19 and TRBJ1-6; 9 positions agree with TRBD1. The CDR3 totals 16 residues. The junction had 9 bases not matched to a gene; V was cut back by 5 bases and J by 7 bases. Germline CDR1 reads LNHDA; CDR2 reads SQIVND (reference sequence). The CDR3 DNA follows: TGTGCCAGTAGTGCACGAACCGGGACAGGGAATTCACCCCTCCACTTT. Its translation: CASSARTGTGNSPLHF.